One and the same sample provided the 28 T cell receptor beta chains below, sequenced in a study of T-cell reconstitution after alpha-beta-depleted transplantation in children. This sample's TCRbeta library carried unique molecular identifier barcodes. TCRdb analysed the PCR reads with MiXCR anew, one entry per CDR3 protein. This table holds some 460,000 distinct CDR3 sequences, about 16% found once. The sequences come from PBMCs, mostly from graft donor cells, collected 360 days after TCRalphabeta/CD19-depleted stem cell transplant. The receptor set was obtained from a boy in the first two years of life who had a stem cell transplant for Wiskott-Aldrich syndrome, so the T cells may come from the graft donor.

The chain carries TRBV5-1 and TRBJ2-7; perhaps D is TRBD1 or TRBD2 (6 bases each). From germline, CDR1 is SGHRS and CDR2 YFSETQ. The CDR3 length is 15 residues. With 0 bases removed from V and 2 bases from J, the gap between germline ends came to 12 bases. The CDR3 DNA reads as TGCGCCAGCAGCTTGGAGCTGAGGGGGGCCTACGAGCAGTACTTC. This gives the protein CASSLELRGAYEQYF.

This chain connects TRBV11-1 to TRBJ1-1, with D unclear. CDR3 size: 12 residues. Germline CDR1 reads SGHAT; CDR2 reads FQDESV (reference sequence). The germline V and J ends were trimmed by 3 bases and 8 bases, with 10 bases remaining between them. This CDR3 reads CASSFAHEEAFF. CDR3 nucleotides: TGTGCCAGCAGCTTTGCACATGAAGAAGCTTTCTTT.

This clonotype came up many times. Here the CDR3 reads CASSFSGGEAFF. In DNA, the CDR3 is TGTGCCAGCAGTTTCTCGGGAGGCGAGGCTTTCTTT. The chain couples TRBV12-3 or TRBV12-4 to TRBJ1-1; unclear D gene. V shed 3 bases and J shed 11 bases, with 13 bases lying between them. CDR3 length: 12 amino acids.

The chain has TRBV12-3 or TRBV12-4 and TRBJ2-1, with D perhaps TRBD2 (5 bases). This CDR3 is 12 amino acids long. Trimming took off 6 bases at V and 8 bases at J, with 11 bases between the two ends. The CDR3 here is CASRLGSDEQFF. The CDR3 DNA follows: TGTGCCAGCAGACTAGGATCGGATGAGCAGTTCTTC.

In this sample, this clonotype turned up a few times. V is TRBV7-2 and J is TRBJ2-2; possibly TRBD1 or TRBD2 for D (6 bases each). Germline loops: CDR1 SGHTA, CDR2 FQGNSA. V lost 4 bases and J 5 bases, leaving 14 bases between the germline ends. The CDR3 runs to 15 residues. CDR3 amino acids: CASSSSGAQTGELFF. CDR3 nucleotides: TGTGCCAGCAGCTCCTCGGGGGCGCAAACCGGGGAGCTGTTTTTT.

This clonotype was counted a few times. Here the CDR3 DNA reads TGCAGTGCTAAGAAAACAAAAAAGTTCCAAGAGACCCAGTACTTC. The encoded protein is CSAKKTKKFQETQYF. This sequence joins TRBV20-1 and TRBJ2-5; the D is unclear. The CDR3 runs to 15 residues. Trimming left V 4 bases short and J 1 base short, with 16 bases between. Looked up from germline, CDR1 is DFQATT and CDR2 is SNEGSKA (reference sequence).

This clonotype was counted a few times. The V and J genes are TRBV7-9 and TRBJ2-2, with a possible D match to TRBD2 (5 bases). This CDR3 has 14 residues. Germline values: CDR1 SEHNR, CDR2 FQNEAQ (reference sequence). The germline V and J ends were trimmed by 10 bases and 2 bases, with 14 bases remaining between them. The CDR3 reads CATTPGINTGELFF. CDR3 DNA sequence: TGTGCCACCACCCCGGGGATAAACACCGGGGAGCTGTTTTTT.

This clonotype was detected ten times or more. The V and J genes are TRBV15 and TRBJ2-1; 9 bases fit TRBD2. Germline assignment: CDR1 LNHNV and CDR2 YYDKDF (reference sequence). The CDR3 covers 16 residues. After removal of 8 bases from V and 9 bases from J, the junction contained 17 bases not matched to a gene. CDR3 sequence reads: CATSSRASGVRGEQFF. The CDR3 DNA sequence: TGTGCCACCTCTTCGAGGGCTAGCGGGGTGAGGGGTGAGCAGTTCTTC.

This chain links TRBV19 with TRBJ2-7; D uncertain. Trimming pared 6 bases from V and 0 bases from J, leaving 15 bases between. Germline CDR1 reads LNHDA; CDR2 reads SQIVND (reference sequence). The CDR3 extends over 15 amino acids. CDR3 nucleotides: TGTGCCAGTAGATTACTGGATCTGCTCTCCTACGAGCAGTACTTC. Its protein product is CASRLLDLLSYEQYF.

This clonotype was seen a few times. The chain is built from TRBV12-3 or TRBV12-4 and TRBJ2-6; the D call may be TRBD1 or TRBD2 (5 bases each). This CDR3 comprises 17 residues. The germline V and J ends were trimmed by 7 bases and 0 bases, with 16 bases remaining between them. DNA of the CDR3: TGTGCCAGCAAGTTTAGCTGGGGGTTCTCTGGGGCCAACGTCCTGACTTTC. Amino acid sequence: CASKFSWGFSGANVLTF.

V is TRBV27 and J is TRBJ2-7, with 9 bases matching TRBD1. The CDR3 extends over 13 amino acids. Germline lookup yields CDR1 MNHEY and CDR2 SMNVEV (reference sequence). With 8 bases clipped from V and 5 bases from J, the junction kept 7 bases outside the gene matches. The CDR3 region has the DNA TGTGCCAGCCTGGGACAGGGACGCCACGAGCAGTACTTC. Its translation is CASLGQGRHEQYF.

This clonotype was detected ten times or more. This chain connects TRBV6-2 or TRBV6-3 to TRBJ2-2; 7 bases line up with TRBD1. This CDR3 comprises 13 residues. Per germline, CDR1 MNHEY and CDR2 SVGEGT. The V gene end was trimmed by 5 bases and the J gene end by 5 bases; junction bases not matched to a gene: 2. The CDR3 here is CASSKQGTGELFF. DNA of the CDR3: TGTGCCAGCAGTAAACAGGGGACCGGGGAGCTGTTTTTT.

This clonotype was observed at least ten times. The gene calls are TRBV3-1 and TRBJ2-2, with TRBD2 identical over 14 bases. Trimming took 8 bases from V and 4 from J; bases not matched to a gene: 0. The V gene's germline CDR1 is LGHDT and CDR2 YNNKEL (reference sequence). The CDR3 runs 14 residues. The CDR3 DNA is TGTGCCAGCGGGACTAGCGGGGGCACCGGGGAGCTGTTTTTT. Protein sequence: CASGTSGGTGELFF.

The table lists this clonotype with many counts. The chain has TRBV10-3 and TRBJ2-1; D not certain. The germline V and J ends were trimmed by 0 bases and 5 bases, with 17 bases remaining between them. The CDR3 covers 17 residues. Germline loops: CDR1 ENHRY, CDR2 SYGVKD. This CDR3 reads CAISESIVPKANNEQFF. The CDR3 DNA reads TGTGCCATCAGTGAGTCGATTGTTCCGAAGGCAAACAATGAGCAGTTCTTC.

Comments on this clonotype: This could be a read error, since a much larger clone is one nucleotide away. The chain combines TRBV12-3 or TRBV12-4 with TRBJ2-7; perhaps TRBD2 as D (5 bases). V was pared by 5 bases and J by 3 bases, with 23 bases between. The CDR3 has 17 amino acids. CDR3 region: CASSPARLYGDDYEQYF. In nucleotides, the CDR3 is TGTGCCAGCAGTCCAGCTAGACTTTACGGGGATGACTACGAGCAGTACTTC.

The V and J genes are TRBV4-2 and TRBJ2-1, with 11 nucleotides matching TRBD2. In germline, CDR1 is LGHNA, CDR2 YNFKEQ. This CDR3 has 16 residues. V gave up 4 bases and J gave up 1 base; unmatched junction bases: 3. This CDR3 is CASSLPSGGSYNEQFF. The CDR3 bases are TGTGCCAGCAGCCTCCCTAGCGGGGGGTCCTACAATGAGCAGTTCTTC.

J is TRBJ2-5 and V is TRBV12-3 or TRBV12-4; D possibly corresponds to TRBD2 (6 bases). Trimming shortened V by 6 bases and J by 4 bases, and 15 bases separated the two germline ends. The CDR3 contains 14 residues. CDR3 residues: CASSRGRLPETQYF. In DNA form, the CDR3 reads TGTGCCAGCAGCCGTGGGAGGCTCCCAGAGACCCAGTACTTC.

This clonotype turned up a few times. This chain's CDR3 is CASSHLSGGSVGANVLTF. As DNA, the CDR3 is TGCGCCAGCAGCCACCTTTCTGGGGGGTCGGTGGGGGCCAACGTCCTGACTTTC. This rearrangement joins TRBV4-1 to TRBJ2-6; perhaps TRBD2 as D (6 bases). This CDR3 comprises 18 residues. The germline CDR1 and CDR2 sequences are MGHRA and YSYEKL. The ends were cut back, 3 bases at V and 4 bases at J, with 19 bases in the middle.

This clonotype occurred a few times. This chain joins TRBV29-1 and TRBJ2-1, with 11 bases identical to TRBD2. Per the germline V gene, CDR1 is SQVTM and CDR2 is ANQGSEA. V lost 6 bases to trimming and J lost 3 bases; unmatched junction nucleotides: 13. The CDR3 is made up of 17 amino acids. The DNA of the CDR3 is TGCAGCGTCCAGAGCCCCACTAGCGGGAGTGTCTACAATGAGCAGTTCTTC. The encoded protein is CSVQSPTSGSVYNEQFF.

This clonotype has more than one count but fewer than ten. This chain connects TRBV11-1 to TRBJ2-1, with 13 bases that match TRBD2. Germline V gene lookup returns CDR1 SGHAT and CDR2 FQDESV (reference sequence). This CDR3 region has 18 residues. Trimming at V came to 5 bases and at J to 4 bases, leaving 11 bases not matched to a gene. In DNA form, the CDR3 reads TGTGCCAGCAGCCCTGGGACTAGCGGGACCCCTCTTTACAATGAGCAGTTCTTC. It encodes CASSPGTSGTPLYNEQFF.

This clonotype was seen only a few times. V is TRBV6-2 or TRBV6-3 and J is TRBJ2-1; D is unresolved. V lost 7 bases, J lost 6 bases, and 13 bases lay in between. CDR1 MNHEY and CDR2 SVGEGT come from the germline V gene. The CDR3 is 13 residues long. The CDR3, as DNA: TGTGCCAGCACTTCTAGGGTCAGCAATGAGCAGTTCTTC. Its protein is CASTSRVSNEQFF.

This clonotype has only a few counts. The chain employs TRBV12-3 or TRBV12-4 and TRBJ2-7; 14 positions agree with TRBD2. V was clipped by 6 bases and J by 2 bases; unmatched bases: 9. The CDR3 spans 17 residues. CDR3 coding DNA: TGTGCCAGCAGCAAAACCGGACTAGCGGGGGGAACCTACGAGCAGTACTTC. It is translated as CASSKTGLAGGTYEQYF.

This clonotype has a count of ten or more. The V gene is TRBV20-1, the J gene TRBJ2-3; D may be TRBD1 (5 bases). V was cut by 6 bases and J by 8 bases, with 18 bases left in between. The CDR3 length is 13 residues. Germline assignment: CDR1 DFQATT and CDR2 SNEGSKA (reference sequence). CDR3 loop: CSASPLGAGTQYF. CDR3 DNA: TGCAGTGCCAGCCCTTTAGGGGCAGGTACGCAGTATTTT.

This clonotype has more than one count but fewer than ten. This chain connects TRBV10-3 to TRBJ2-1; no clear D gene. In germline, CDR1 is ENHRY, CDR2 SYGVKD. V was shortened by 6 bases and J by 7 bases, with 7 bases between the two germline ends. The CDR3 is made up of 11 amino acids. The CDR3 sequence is CAIRNSNEQFF. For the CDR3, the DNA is TGTGCCATCAGGAACAGTAATGAGCAGTTCTTC.

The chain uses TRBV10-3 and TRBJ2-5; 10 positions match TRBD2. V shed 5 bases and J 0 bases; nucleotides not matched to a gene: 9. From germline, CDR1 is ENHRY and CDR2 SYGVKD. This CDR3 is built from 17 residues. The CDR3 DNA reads TGTGCCATCAGTAGGACCCTGACTAGCGGGCACCAAGAGACCCAGTACTTC. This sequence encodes CAISRTLTSGHQETQYF.

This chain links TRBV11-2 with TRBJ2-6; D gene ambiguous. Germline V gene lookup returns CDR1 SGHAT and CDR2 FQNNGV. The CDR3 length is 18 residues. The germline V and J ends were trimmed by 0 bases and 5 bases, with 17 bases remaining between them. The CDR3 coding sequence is TGTGCCAGCAGCTTAGAGGAGACCCGGACGTTCCGGGCCAACGTCCTGACTTTC. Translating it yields CASSLEETRTFRANVLTF.

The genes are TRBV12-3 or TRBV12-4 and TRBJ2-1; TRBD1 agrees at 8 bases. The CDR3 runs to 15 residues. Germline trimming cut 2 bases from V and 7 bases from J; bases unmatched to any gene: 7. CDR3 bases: TGTGCCAGCAGTTTATTTGGACAGGGCATAAATGAGCAGTTCTTC. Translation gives CASSLFGQGINEQFF.

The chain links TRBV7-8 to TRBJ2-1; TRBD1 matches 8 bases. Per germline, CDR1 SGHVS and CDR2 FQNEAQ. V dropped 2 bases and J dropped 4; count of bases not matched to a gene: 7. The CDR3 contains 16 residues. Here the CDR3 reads CASSLIGTGGYNEQFF. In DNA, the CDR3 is TGTGCCAGCAGCTTAATCGGGACAGGCGGTTACAATGAGCAGTTCTTC. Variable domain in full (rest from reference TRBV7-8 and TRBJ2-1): GAGVSQSPRYKVAKRGQDVALRCDPISGHVSLFWYQQALGQGPEFLTYFQNEAQLDKSGLPSDRFFAERPEGSVSTLKIQRTQQEDSAVYLCASSLIGTGGYNEQFFGPGTRLTVL.